The entry below gives a single T cell receptor (beta chain) sequence along with its context. Antigen: not known. The CDR3 sequence is 14 residues long. The germline CDR1 and CDR2 sequences are MDHEN and SYDVKM. The trim removed 2 bases at V and 3 bases at J, leaving 3 bases unmatched. This specimen belongs to a study of cytomegalovirus exposure and HLA in healthy donors. At the level of the study: Early released data had about 85 million unique TCRs, all coming from HLA-typed donors. Findings and caveats of the study: In most subjects, TCR beta sequences reportedly gave accurate predictions of HLA-A and HLA-B alleles.

The PCR employed 60 Vbeta primers together with 13 Jbeta primers. Produced via immunoSEQ multiplex PCR; TCRdb's table is partial and in-frame only. In the table there are some 150,000 clones, roughly 80% of which are singletons. The chain couples TRBV28 to TRBJ2-7, with 8 bases identical to TRBD2. This receptor was taken from a female donor in good health and CMV-seronegative. The sequenced sample consisted of PBMCs. CDR3 residues: CASSLSGGLYEQYF. DNA of the CDR3: TGTGCCAGCAGTTTAAGCGGGGGCCTCTACGAGCAGTACTTC.